Presented here are 12 T cell receptor beta chains from one specimen sequenced in a study of regulatory T cells in long-lasting Graves disease. Libraries of TCR beta came from iRepertoire HTBI primers plus Arm-PCR of CDR3 regions. TCRdb itself ran the multiplex PCR reads through MiXCR, one entry per CDR3 protein. The data hold around 450,000 distinct CDR3 sequences, with 20% to 25% observed a single time. Time point described: persistent/refractory GD, antithyroid drugs over 5 years with positive TRAb. Construction of the TCR library relied on RNA isolated from PBMCs. Sequencing used peripheral blood mononuclear cells (PBMCs), obtained when the disease was refractory, from a patient treated with antithyroid drugs. The receptor source for this set is a female donor with Graves disease.

This clonotype appeared many times. This chain joins TRBV27 and TRBJ1-4, with D tentatively TRBD1 (6 bases). CDR3 length equals 16 residues. Trimming shortened V by 4 bases and J by 8 bases, and 20 bases separated the two germline ends. CDR1 is MNHEY, CDR2 SMNVEV, per germline (reference sequence). The CDR3 protein is CASSSRHSPGGEKLFF. The CDR3 DNA reads as TGTGCCAGCAGTTCCCGTCATAGCCCCGGGGGCGAAAAACTGTTTTTT.

This clonotype was seen a handful of times. The rearrangement uses TRBV7-8 and TRBJ1-6; D not resolved. The CDR3 is made up of 15 amino acids. Between the trimmed V and J ends, which lost 1 base and 5 bases, there was a span of 9 bases. In germline, CDR1 is SGHVS, CDR2 FQNEAQ. The CDR3 DNA reads as TGTGCCAGCAGCTTAGGCGCGGGGAATAATTCACCCCTCCACTTT. It codes for CASSLGAGNNSPLHF. The entire variable domain, with the rest obtained from reference TRBV7-8 and TRBJ1-6, is as follows: GAGVSQSPRYKVAKRGQDVALRCDPISGHVSLFWYQQALGQGPEFLTYFQNEAQLDKSGLPSDRFFAERPEGSVSTLKIQRTQQEDSAVYLCASSLGAGNNSPLHFGNGTRLTVT.

CDR3 amino acids: CATSDSGLPGDLDEQFF. As DNA, the CDR3 is TGTGCCACCAGTGATTCGGGACTCCCGGGGGACTTGGATGAGCAGTTCTTC. The chain recombines TRBV24-1 with TRBJ2-1; a possible D gene is TRBD2 (6 bases). Germline loops: CDR1 KGHDR, CDR2 SFDVKD. CDR3 length: 17 amino acids. Trimming removed 2 bases at V and 8 bases at J, with 21 bases between.

The rearrangement joins TRBV18 to TRBJ2-7, with D possibly TRBD1 on 6 matching bases. The CDR3 has 15 amino acids. CDR1 is KGHSH, CDR2 LQKENI, per germline. V lost 4 bases to trimming and J lost 4 bases, with 17 bases between them. The CDR3 nucleotides read TGTGCCAGCTCACTTTTGCCACAGGGCTCGTACGAGCAGTACTTC. Translation gives CASSLLPQGSYEQYF. The full variable domain, in which reference TRBV18 and TRBJ2-7 provide the parts outside the CDR3, is NAGVMQNPRHLVRRRGQEARLRCSPMKGHSHVYWYRQLPEEGLKFMVYLQKENIIDESGMPKERFSAEFPKEGPSILRIQQVVRGDSAAYFCASSLLPQGSYEQYFGPGTRLTVT.

This chain uses TRBV4-1 with TRBJ1-3; no reliable D call. From germline, CDR1 is MGHRA and CDR2 YSYEKL. The CDR3 has 17 amino acids. V was pared by 3 bases and J by 4 bases, with 19 bases between. Here the CDR3 DNA reads TGCGCCAGCAGCCATTCGGCCGGCGGAAGGGTCGGAAACACCATATATTTT. Residues: CASSHSAGGRVGNTIYF.

This clonotype was seen repeatedly, ten times or more. The rearrangement uses TRBV2 and TRBJ1-4; no reliable D call. This CDR3 spans 17 amino acids. V was shortened by 2 bases and J by 3 bases, with 16 bases between the two germline ends. Per germline, CDR1 SNHLY and CDR2 FYNNEI. The CDR3 protein is CASSEFILGWANEKLFF. CDR3 coding DNA: TGTGCCAGCAGTGAATTTATACTTGGTTGGGCTAATGAAAAACTGTTTTTT.

This clonotype was observed a handful of times. The chain couples TRBV7-8 to TRBJ1-4; tentative D call: TRBD1 (6 bases). Germline V gene data show CDR1 as SGHVS and CDR2 as FQNEAQ. CDR3 size: 15 residues. V dropped 5 bases and J dropped 3 bases, with 13 bases sitting between them. Here the CDR3 reads CASSEDRFSNEKLFF. In DNA, the CDR3 is TGTGCCAGCAGCGAGGACAGATTCTCTAATGAAAAACTGTTTTTT.

The chain uses TRBV10-3 and TRBJ1-2; 8 bases agree with TRBD1. The trim removed 6 bases at V and 7 bases at J, leaving 7 bases unmatched. The CDR3 is 13 amino acids. Germline CDR1 is ENHRY and CDR2 is SYGVKD. The CDR3 spells CAISGQGGSGYTF. The CDR3 DNA sequence: TGTGCCATCAGCGGACAGGGTGGTTCTGGCTACACCTTC.

The chain is built from TRBV5-6 and TRBJ1-1; D call uncertain. Per the germline V gene, CDR1 is SGHDT and CDR2 is YYEEEE. CDR3 length: 15 residues. Deletions cut 6 bases from V and 1 base from J, with 16 bases between. The CDR3 sequence: CASIPLWGKNTEAFF. For the CDR3, the DNA is TGTGCCAGCATCCCTCTTTGGGGTAAGAACACTGAAGCTTTCTTT.

This clonotype has a count of ten or more. The rearrangement uses TRBV19 and TRBJ1-1; D is unclear. Germline V gives CDR1 LNHDA, CDR2 SQIVND (reference sequence). V gave up 9 bases and J gave up 1 base, with 15 bases separating them. The CDR3 is 14 amino acids. The CDR3 here is CASKVLGGNTEAFF. CDR3 DNA sequence: TGTGCCAGCAAAGTGCTGGGTGGGAACACTGAAGCTTTCTTT.

The chain uses TRBV28 and TRBJ2-3, with 10 positions matching TRBD1. Trimming cost V 5 bases and J 4 bases; bases outside gene matches: 6. Germline CDR1 MDHEN, CDR2 SYDVKM. This CDR3 spans 15 amino acids. CDR3 sequence reads: CASSLGQGGADTQYF. The CDR3 DNA follows: TGTGCCAGCAGTCTCGGACAGGGGGGGGCAGATACGCAGTATTTT.

V gene TRBV7-9 combines with J gene TRBJ2-2; D is perhaps TRBD2 (7 bases). The V and J ends lost 5 bases and 0 bases respectively, with 13 bases between them. CDR3 length: 16 residues. Germline CDR1 is SEHNR and CDR2 is FQNEAQ (reference sequence). CDR3 in amino acids: CASSPWGGPNTGELFF. As DNA, the CDR3 is TGTGCCAGCAGCCCTTGGGGGGGCCCGAACACCGGGGAGCTGTTTTTT.